This TCR beta chain was documented in a study of cytomegalovirus exposure and HLA in healthy donors. Study summary: Membership in the Caucasian-associated ancestry cluster was found for about 80% of 300 to 400 genotyped donors. Notes on the study in general: In a later analysis, V- and J-gene trimming of beta chains associated with a DCLRE1C missense variant, replicated independently. The records held CMV serostatus as the only immune exposure information.

On this clone: Its antigen is not known.

V dropped 7 bases and J dropped 8; count of bases not matched to a gene: 7. The CDR3 is made up of 13 amino acids. Germline CDR1 and CDR2: MGHRA and YSYEKL. The study ran its PCR with 60 Vbeta and 13 Jbeta primers. Only in-frame clones appear in the TCRdb table, and some are missing; sequencing was by immunoSEQ multiplex PCR. The sample shows roughly 120,000 clones, roughly 75% of them seen only once. The chain links TRBV4-1 to TRBJ1-4; TRBD1 aligns across 7 bases. The source material was PBMCs. This TCR was recovered from a young man in good health and CMV-seronegative. The CDR3 reads CASKTGTSEKLFF. The CDR3 DNA follows: TGCGCCAGCAAGACAGGGACGTCCGAAAAACTGTTTTTT.